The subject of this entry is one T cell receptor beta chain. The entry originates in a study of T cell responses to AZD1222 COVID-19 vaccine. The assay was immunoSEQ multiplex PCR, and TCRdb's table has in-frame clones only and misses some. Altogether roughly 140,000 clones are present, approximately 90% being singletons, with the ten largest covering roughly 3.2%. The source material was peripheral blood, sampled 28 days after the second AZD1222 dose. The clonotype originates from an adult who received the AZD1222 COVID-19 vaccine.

CDR3 amino acids: CASSSTGTDPHYSNQPQHF. In DNA, the CDR3 is TGCGCCAGCAGCTCGACAGGGACCGACCCTCACTATAGCAATCAGCCCCAGCATTTT. V and J are TRBV5-1 and TRBJ1-5; 7 nucleotides agree with TRBD1. After removal of 3 bases from V and 0 bases from J, the junction contained 15 bases not matched to a gene. The CDR3 length is 19 residues. The germline V gene encodes CDR1 SGHRS and CDR2 YFSETQ.